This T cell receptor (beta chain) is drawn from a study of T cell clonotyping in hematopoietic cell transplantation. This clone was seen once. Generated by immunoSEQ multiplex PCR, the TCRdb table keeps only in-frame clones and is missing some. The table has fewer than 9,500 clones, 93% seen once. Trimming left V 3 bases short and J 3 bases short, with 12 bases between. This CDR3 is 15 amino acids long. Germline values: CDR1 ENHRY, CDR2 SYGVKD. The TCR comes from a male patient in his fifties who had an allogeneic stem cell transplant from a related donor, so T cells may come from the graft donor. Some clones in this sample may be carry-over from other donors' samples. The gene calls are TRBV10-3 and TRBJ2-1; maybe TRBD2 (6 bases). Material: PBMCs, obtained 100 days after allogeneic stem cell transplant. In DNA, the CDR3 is TGTGCCATCAGTGATGATAAGGACTACTACAATGAGCAGTTCTTC. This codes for CAISDDKDYYNEQFF.